This T cell receptor (beta chain) was profiled in a study of early T cells in non-severe SARS-CoV-2 infection. Study-level information: Sequencing used unsorted whole-blood bulk RNA, so chains lack pairing.

Broader study findings: Private and CD4 specificities were missed by VDJdb matching, which favored anti-spike CD8 responses.

About this clonotype: Its antigen is undetermined.

V lost 5 bases and J lost 2, with 15 bases in between. This CDR3 comprises 15 residues. CDR1 and CDR2 (germline): SGHTA, FQGNSA. Attached unique molecular identifiers marked individual cDNA molecules. TCRdb reanalysed the 5' RACE reads using MiXCR and keeps one entry per CDR3 protein. This table has approximately 40,000 distinct CDR3 sequences, about a tenth appearing once. The sample taken for sequencing was whole blood. V is TRBV7-2 and J is TRBJ2-5; TRBD2 might be the D (5 bases). The receptor's source is an adult who was a healthcare worker with PCR-confirmed SARS-CoV-2 infection or an uninfected control (not recorded which). The CDR3 loop is CASSQQRSQQETQYF. CDR3 DNA: TGTGCCAGCAGCCAGCAGCGGAGTCAGCAAGAGACCCAGTACTTC.